The entry below describes one TCR beta chain. Antigen: not known. The table came from immunoSEQ multiplex PCR; TCRdb's copy has only in-frame clones and leaves some out. The sample yields about 140,000 clones, 90% seen once. Trimming removed 9 bases from V and 3 bases from J, with 11 bases in between. The CDR3 spans 12 residues. The sample is drawn from a study of T cell responses to AZD1222 COVID-19 vaccine. Whole-study findings and limits: Spike-specific TCR breadth and depth both grew after two AZD1222 doses.

This sequence joins TRBV12-3 or TRBV12-4 and TRBJ1-2; tentatively, D is TRBD1 (6 bases). The input for sequencing was peripheral blood, taken 28 days after the second AZD1222 dose. The source is an adult who received the AZD1222 COVID-19 vaccine. This CDR3 is CASEGGDYGYTF. The CDR3 DNA is TGTGCCAGTGAGGGGGGGGACTATGGCTACACCTTC.